This section outlines one T cell receptor beta chain sequence together with its context. Its cognate antigen is unknown. The CDR3 sequence is 19 residues long. The J segment lost 1 base and the V segment lost 4 bases, leaving 19 bases of the junction unmatched. The germline CDR1 and CDR2 sequences are SGDLS and YYNGEE. Every bit of the isolated RNA underwent reverse transcription, so sequencing read expressed TCRB transcripts. Assay: immunoSEQ multiplex PCR; the TCRdb copy retains only in-frame clones and omits some. The sample contains approximately 400,000 clones, about 16% of which appear only once. This sample is drawn from a study of beta chain features in type 1 diabetes. Study-level findings and limits: Sequencing used cDNA, and cells with high TCR expression could therefore be over-represented. Fewer insertions but more deletions were seen at VDJ junctions in type 1 diabetes patients.

Based on CD45RO/CCR7/CD25/CD127/CD95/CD27, CD4+ regulatory, stem cell-like memory, naive and central memory cells were sorted. The source material was naive CD4+ T cells from blood. V gene TRBV9 combines with J gene TRBJ2-7; 8 bases fit TRBD1. The sequence was obtained from a woman between 18 and 30 years old in good health. CDR3 nucleotides: TGTGCCAGCAGCTTTGGACAGGGTGCCTCGGCGGGCGAGTCCTACGAGCAGTACTTC. Its protein is CASSFGQGASAGESYEQYF.